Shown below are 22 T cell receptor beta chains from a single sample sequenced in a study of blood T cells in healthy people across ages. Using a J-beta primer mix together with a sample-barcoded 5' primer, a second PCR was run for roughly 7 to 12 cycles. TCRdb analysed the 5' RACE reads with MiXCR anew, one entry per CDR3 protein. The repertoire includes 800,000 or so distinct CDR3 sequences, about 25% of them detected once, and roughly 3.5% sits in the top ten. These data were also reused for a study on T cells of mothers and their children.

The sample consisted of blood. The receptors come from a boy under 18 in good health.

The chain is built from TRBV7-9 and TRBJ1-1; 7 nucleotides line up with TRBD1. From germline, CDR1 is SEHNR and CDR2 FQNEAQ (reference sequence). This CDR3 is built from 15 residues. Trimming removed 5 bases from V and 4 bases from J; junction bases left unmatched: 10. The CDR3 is CASSLLGGAGTEAFF. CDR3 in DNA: TGTGCCAGCAGCCTTCTAGGGGGCGCGGGCACTGAAGCTTTCTTT.

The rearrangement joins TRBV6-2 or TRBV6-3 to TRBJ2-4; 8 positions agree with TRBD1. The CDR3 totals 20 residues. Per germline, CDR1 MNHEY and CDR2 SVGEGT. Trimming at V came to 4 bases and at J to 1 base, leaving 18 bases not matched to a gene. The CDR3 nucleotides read TGTGCCAGCAGTTCGGACTTACAGGGGGTTCAATTTGTGGCCAAAAACATTCAGTACTTC. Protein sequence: CASSSDLQGVQFVAKNIQYF.

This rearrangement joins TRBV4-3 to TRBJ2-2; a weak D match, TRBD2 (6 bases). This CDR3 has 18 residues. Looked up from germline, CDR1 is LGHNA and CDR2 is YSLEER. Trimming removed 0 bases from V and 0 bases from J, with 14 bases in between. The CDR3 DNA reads TGCGCCAGCAGCCAAGAAACCACTAGCAGTACGAACACCGGGGAGCTGTTTTTT. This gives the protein CASSQETTSSTNTGELFF.

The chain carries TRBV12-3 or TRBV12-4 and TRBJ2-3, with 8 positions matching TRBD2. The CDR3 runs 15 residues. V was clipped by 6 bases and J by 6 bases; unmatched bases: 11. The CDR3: CASRLSGSGGDTQYF. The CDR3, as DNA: TGTGCCAGCAGACTCAGCGGGAGCGGTGGGGATACGCAGTATTTT.

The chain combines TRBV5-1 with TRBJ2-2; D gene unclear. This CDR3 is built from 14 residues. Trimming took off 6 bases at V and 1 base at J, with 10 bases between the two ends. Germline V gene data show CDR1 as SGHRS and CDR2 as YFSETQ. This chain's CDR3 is CASTNQRNTGELFF. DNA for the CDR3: TGCGCCAGCACCAACCAAAGGAACACCGGGGAGCTGTTTTTT.

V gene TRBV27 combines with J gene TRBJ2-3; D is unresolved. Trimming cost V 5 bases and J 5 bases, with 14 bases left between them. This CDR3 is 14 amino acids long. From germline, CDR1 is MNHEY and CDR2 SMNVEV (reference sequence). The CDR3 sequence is CASSPYGILDTQYF. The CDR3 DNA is TGTGCCAGCAGTCCCTATGGGATCCTAGATACGCAGTATTTT.

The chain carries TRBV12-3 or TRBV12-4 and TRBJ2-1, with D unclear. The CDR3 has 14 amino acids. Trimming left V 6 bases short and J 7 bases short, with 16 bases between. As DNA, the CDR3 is TGTGCCAGCAGGGGCCCCGACGTGGGTAATGAGCAGTTCTTC. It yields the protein CASRGPDVGNEQFF.

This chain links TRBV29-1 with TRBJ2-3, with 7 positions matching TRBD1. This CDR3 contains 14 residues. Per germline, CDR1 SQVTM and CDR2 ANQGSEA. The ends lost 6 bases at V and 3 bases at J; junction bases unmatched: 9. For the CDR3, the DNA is TGCAGCGTCGCCGACAGGGTGGAGACAGATACGCAGTATTTT. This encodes CSVADRVETDTQYF.

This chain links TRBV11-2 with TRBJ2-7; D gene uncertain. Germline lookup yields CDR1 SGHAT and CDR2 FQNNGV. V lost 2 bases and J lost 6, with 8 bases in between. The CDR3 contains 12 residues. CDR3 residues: CASSLLGGEQYF. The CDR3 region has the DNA TGTGCCAGCAGCTTATTGGGTGGCGAGCAGTACTTC.

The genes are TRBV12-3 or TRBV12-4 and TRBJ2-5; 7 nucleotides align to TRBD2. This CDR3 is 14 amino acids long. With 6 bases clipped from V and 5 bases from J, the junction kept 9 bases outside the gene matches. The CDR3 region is CASRPPGGGETQYF. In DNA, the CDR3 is TGTGCCAGCAGACCACCGGGGGGAGGCGAGACCCAGTACTTC.

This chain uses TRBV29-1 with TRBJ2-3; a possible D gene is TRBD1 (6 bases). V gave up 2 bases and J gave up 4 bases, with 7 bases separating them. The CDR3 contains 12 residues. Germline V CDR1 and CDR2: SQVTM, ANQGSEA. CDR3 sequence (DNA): TGCAGCGTTGAATCAGGGGCAGATACGCAGTATTTT. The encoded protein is CSVESGADTQYF.

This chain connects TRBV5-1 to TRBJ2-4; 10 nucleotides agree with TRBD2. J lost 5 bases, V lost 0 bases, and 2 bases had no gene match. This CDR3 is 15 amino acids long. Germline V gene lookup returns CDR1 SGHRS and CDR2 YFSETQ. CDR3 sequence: CASSLEAGGENIQYF. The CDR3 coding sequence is TGCGCCAGCAGCTTGGAAGCGGGAGGGGAAAACATTCAGTACTTC.

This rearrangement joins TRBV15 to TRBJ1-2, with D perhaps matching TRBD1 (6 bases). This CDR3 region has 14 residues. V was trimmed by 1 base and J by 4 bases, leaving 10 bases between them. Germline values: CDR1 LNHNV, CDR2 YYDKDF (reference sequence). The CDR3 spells CATSRGGGSYGYTF. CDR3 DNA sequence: TGTGCCACCAGCAGAGGGGGGGGCAGCTATGGCTACACCTTC. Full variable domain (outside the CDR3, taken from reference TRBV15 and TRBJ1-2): DAMVIQNPRYQVTQFGKPVTLSCSQTLNHNVMYWYQQKSSQAPKLLFHYYDKDFNNEADTPDNFQSRRPNTSFCFLDIRSPGLGDTAMYLCATSRGGGSYGYTFGSGTRLTVV.

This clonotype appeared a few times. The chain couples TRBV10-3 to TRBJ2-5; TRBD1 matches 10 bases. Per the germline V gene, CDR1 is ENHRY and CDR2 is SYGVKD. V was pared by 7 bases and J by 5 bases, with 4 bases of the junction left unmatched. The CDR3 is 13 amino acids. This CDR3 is CAIKTGGGETQYF. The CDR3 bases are TGTGCCATCAAGACAGGGGGCGGGGAGACCCAGTACTTC.

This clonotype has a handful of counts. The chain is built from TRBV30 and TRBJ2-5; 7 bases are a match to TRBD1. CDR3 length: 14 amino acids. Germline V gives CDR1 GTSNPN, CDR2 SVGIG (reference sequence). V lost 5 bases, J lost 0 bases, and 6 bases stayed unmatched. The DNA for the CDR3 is TGTGCCTGGGGACCGGGACAGCACCAAGAGACCCAGTACTTC. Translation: CAWGPGQHQETQYF. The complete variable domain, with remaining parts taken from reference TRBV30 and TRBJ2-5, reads SQTIHQWPATLVQPVGSPLSLECTVEGTSNPNLYWYRQAAGRGLQLLFYSVGIGQISSEVPQNLSASRPQDRQFILSSKKLLLSDSGFYLCAWGPGQHQETQYFGPGTRLLVL.

The DNA of the CDR3 is TGTGCCAGCAGTTTTCCCACCCGCACTGAAGCTTTCTTT. It codes for CASSFPTRTEAFF. The chain couples TRBV28 to TRBJ1-1; D ambiguous. CDR3 length equals 13 residues. Deletions cut 3 bases from V and 4 bases from J, with 9 bases between. Germline assignment: CDR1 MDHEN and CDR2 SYDVKM.

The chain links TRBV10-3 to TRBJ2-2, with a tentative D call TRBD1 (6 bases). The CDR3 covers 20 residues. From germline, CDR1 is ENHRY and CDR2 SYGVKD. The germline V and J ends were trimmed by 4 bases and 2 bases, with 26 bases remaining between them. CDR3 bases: TGTGCCATCAGTGGGGTGAAGGGGTCGGGACACCCATTAAACACCGGGGAGCTGTTTTTT. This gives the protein CAISGVKGSGHPLNTGELFF.

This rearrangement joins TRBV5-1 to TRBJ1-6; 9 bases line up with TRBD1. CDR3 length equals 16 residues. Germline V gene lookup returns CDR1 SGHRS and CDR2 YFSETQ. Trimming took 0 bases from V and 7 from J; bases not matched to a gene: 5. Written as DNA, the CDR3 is TGCGCCAGCAGCTTGGAGGGGACAGGGATAAATTCACCCCTCCACTTT. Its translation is CASSLEGTGINSPLHF.

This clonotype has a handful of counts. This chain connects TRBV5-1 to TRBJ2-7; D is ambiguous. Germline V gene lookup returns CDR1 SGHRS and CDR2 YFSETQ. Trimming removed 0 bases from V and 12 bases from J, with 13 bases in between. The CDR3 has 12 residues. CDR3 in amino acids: CASSLEGLNPYF. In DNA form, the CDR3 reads TGCGCCAGCAGCTTGGAAGGGCTGAATCCGTACTTC.

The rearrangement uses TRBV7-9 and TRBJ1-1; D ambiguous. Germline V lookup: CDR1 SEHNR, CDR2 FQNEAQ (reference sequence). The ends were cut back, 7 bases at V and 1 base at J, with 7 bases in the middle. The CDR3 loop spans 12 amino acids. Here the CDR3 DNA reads TGTGCCAGCAACAAACCGAACACTGAAGCTTTCTTT. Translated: CASNKPNTEAFF. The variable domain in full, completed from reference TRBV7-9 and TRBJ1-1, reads DTGVSQNPRHKITKRGQNVTFRCDPISEHNRLYWYRQTLGQGPEFLTYFQNEAQLEKSRLLSDRFSAERPKGSFSTLEIQRTEQGDSAMYLCASNKPNTEAFFGQGTRLTVV.

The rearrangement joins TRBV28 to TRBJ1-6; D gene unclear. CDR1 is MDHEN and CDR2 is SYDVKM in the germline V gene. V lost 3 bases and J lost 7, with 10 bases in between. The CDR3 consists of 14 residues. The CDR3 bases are TGTGCCAGCAGTTTGGAAGGGTTCAATTCACCCCTCCACTTT. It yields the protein CASSLEGFNSPLHF.

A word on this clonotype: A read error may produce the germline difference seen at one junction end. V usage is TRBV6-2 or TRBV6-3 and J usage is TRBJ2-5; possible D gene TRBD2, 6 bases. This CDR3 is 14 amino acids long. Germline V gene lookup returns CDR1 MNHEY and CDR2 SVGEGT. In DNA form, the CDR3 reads TGTGCCACCAGTTCGGGACTCCTCAGGGAGACCCAGTACTTC. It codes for CATSSGLLRETQYF.